The 30 T cell receptor beta chains given below trace back to one sample, sequenced in a study of blood T cell repertoires in COVID-19. Data came from immunoSEQ multiplex PCR; TCRdb stores just in-frame clones and leaves some out. Of under 150,000 clones in the sample, more than 80% were seen once. Sequenced: peripheral blood. The receptors derive from an elderly woman in a cohort sampled during active or convalescent COVID-19.

Notes on this clone: Its ends do not fully match the called genes, so a read error is possible. The V and J genes are TRBV9 and TRBJ2-3; 7 positions agree with TRBD1. This CDR3 has 8 residues. Germline V gene data show CDR1 as SGDLS and CDR2 as YYNGEE. The CDR3 sequence is CASSDRVF. CDR3 sequence (DNA): TGTGCCAGCAGTGACAGGGTTTTT. The whole variable domain, filled in from reference TRBV9 and TRBJ2-3, reads DSGVTQTPKHLITATGQRVTLRCSPRSGDLSVYWYQQSLDQGLQFLIQYYNGEERAKGNILERFSAQQFPDLHSELNLSSLELGDSALYFCASSDRVFGPGTRLTVL.

The chain has TRBV19 and TRBJ1-2; possibly TRBD1 for D (6 bases). The V gene lost 4 bases and the J gene lost 1 base, with 19 bases spanning the gap. CDR1 LNHDA and CDR2 SQIVND come from the germline V gene (reference sequence). This CDR3 is built from 17 residues. The CDR3: CASSTTDRGTLNYGYTF. The CDR3 bases are TGTGCCAGTAGTACAACCGATAGAGGGACACTTAACTATGGCTACACCTTC. Supplemented by reference TRBV19 and TRBJ1-2, the full variable domain reads DGGITQSPKYLFRKEGQNVTLSCEQNLNHDAMYWYRQDPGQGLRLIYYSQIVNDFQKGDIAEGYSVSREKKESFPLTVTSAQKNPTAFYLCASSTTDRGTLNYGYTFGSGTRLTVV.

The V gene is TRBV4-1, the J gene TRBJ2-3; D remains unclear. Germline CDR1 reads MGHRA; CDR2 reads YSYEKL. The germline V and J ends were trimmed by 4 bases and 2 bases, with 13 bases remaining between them. There are 15 residues in the CDR3. Here the CDR3 reads CASSPNPLLTDTQYF. CDR3 nucleotide sequence: TGCGCCAGCAGCCCAAACCCGCTACTCACAGATACGCAGTATTTT.

The chain is built from TRBV5-4 and TRBJ2-3; D may be TRBD1 (6 bases). The ends were cut back, 4 bases at V and 2 bases at J, with 20 bases in the middle. The CDR3 totals 17 residues. CDR1 and CDR2 from the germline V gene are SGHNT and YYREEE (reference sequence). CDR3 protein: CASSTLRGRGTTDTQYF. CDR3 coding DNA: TGTGCCAGCAGCACCCTTAGAGGCAGGGGAACCACAGATACGCAGTATTTT.

The chain employs TRBV19 and TRBJ1-5, with 7 bases aligning to TRBD1. After removal of 7 bases from V and 2 bases from J, the junction contained 11 bases not matched to a gene. Germline loops: CDR1 LNHDA, CDR2 SQIVND (reference sequence). This CDR3 has 16 amino acids. The CDR3 nucleotides read TGTGCCAGTACACCTGGGACAGTTAGGCGCAATCAGCCCCAGCATTTT. The encoded protein is CASTPGTVRRNQPQHF.

The chain employs TRBV7-2 and TRBJ1-1, with D possibly being TRBD1 (5 bases). Germline lookup yields CDR1 SGHTA and CDR2 FQGNSA. This CDR3 is 13 amino acids long. V gave up 1 base and J gave up 7 bases, with 10 bases separating them. The CDR3 is CASSLGVRGEAFF. CDR3 DNA: TGTGCCAGCAGCTTAGGGGTTAGGGGTGAAGCTTTCTTT.

The V and J genes are TRBV18 and TRBJ1-1, with 11 bases matching TRBD1. J was trimmed by 3 bases and V by 6 bases; bases with no gene match: 3. Looked up from germline, CDR1 is KGHSH and CDR2 is LQKENI. The CDR3 covers 14 residues. CDR3 nucleotide sequence: TGTGCCAGCTCGAGGGACAGGGGGGACACTGAAGCTTTCTTT. Protein product: CASSRDRGDTEAFF.

J is TRBJ1-5 and V is TRBV19; D is uncertain. The V gene's germline CDR1 is LNHDA and CDR2 SQIVND (reference sequence). This CDR3 has 15 residues. The V end lost 0 bases, the J end lost 3 bases, and 9 bases lay between the germline ends. This chain's CDR3 is CASSIDRRSNQPQHF. DNA for the CDR3: TGTGCCAGTAGTATAGATCGCAGGTCCAATCAGCCCCAGCATTTT.

This chain links TRBV29-1 with TRBJ2-3, with TRBD1 matching 7 bases. V lost 6 bases and J lost 5; bases outside the gene matches: 11. The germline V gene has CDR1 SQVTM and CDR2 ANQGSEA. The CDR3 extends over 14 amino acids. The CDR3 DNA reads as TGCAGCGTCGCAGTAACAGGGGTCCAAGATACGCAGTATTTT. This gives the protein CSVAVTGVQDTQYF.

This rearrangement joins TRBV19 to TRBJ2-5; D is perhaps TRBD1 (6 bases). V was clipped by 5 bases and J by 1 base, with 8 bases between them. Germline V gene data show CDR1 as LNHDA and CDR2 as SQIVND (reference sequence). The CDR3 runs to 13 residues. CDR3 sequence reads: CASSYRVQETQYF. CDR3 bases: TGTGCCAGTAGTTACAGGGTCCAAGAGACCCAGTACTTC.

The gene calls are TRBV29-1 and TRBJ2-7, with a weak D call TRBD1 (5 bases). V lost 5 bases and J lost 9, with 14 bases in between. This CDR3 is built from 11 residues. Germline V gives CDR1 SQVTM, CDR2 ANQGSEA. CDR3 in DNA: TGCAGCGTTATATCAGGGTACCGGCAGTACTTC. Its protein is CSVISGYRQYF.

The chain links TRBV2 to TRBJ2-5; TRBD2 matches 8 bases. CDR3 length: 14 amino acids. The germline CDR1 and CDR2 sequences are SNHLY and FYNNEI. Trimming took 6 bases from V and 4 from J; bases not matched to a gene: 7. In nucleotides, the CDR3 is TGTGCCAGCAGCGGGGGGGGGCTCGGAGAGACCCAGTACTTC. Its translation is CASSGGGLGETQYF.

The chain is built from TRBV4-2 and TRBJ2-4, with 7 bases matching TRBD1. Germline V gene lookup returns CDR1 LGHNA and CDR2 YNFKEQ. This CDR3 is built from 15 residues. J was trimmed by 3 bases and V by 3 bases; bases with no gene match: 5. The CDR3 sequence: CASSHGTADKNIQYF. In nucleotides, the CDR3 is TGTGCCAGCAGCCATGGGACAGCTGACAAAAACATTCAGTACTTC.

This clone showed up just once. The chain recombines TRBV30 with TRBJ2-5; 8 bases match TRBD2. The CDR3 runs to 14 residues. The germline CDR1 and CDR2 sequences are GTSNPN and SVGIG (reference sequence). The junction had 5 bases not matched to a gene; V was cut back by 0 bases and J by 5 bases. CDR3 protein: CAWSVGGASETQYF. The CDR3 DNA reads TGTGCCTGGAGTGTCGGGGGGGCCTCGGAGACCCAGTACTTC.

This clone has just one count. The chain combines TRBV3-1 (or the pseudogene TRBV3-2) with TRBJ2-3, with TRBD2 matching over 10 bases. Germline trimming cut 5 bases from V and 4 bases from J; bases unmatched to any gene: 3. The germline CDR1 and CDR2 sequences are LGHDT and YNNKEL (reference sequence). The CDR3 consists of 14 residues. CDR3 sequence reads: CASSSAGGPDTQYF. The CDR3 coding sequence is TGTGCCAGCAGCTCAGCGGGGGGGCCAGATACGCAGTATTTT.

The CDR3 bases are TGTGCCAGCAGTGTTGTGACAGAGCAGTACTTC. The encoded protein is CASSVVTEQYF. V is TRBV2 and J is TRBJ2-7; unclear D gene. Germline V CDR1 and CDR2: SNHLY, FYNNEI. The V gene lost 4 bases and the J gene lost 7 bases, with 8 bases spanning the gap. This CDR3 is built from 11 residues.

The chain has TRBV30 and TRBJ1-1; TRBD1 is a possible D gene (5 bases). Per the germline V gene, CDR1 is GTSNPN and CDR2 is SVGIG (reference sequence). V shed 5 bases and J shed 1 base, with 11 bases lying between them. There are 13 residues in the CDR3. The CDR3 here is CAWFGHPNTEAFF. In DNA form, the CDR3 reads TGTGCCTGGTTTGGACACCCGAACACTGAAGCTTTCTTT.

The chain is built from TRBV24-1 and TRBJ2-1, with TRBD2 matching 12 bases. Trimming took 1 base from V and 10 from J; bases not matched to a gene: 13. This CDR3 has 18 residues. CDR1 KGHDR and CDR2 SFDVKD come from the germline V gene. This chain's CDR3 is CATSDLRRASGGAGEQFF. The CDR3 DNA follows: TGTGCCACCAGTGATTTACGAAGAGCTAGCGGGGGGGCAGGGGAGCAGTTCTTC.

The DNA for the CDR3 is TGCGCCAGCAGCATGCTAGGACAGACCTCCTACAATGAGCAGTTCTTC. Translated, it gives CASSMLGQTSYNEQFF. The chain carries TRBV5-1 and TRBJ2-1; D is possibly TRBD1 (6 bases). This CDR3 spans 16 amino acids. The V and J ends lost 4 bases and 0 bases respectively, with 14 bases between them. CDR1 and CDR2 from the germline V gene are SGHRS and YFSETQ.

The V gene is TRBV6-1, the J gene TRBJ1-5, with 7 bases matching TRBD1. The CDR3 has 17 residues. Germline values: CDR1 MNHNS, CDR2 SASEGT. Germline trimming cut 2 bases from V and 0 bases from J; bases unmatched to any gene: 7. In nucleotides, the CDR3 is TGTGCCAGCAGTGAACCTACGGGACAGTATAGCAATCAGCCCCAGCATTTT. Protein sequence: CASSEPTGQYSNQPQHF.

This clone was observed a single time. The V gene is TRBV15, the J gene TRBJ2-7; D perhaps matches TRBD2 (5 bases). Trimming stripped 1 base from V and 2 bases from J, with 15 bases between. This CDR3 spans 16 amino acids. Germline values: CDR1 LNHNV, CDR2 YYDKDF (reference sequence). CDR3: CATSRGVGETPYEQYV. The CDR3 bases are TGTGCCACCAGCAGAGGGGTCGGGGAGACCCCCTACGAGCAGTACGTC.

This chain uses TRBV6-6 with TRBJ1-1, with D maybe TRBD1 (6 bases). This CDR3 region has 14 residues. In germline, CDR1 is MNHNY, CDR2 SVGAGI (reference sequence). Trimming took off 2 bases at V and 5 bases at J, with 12 bases between the two ends. In DNA, the CDR3 is TGTGCCAGCAGTTACCAGGGCCAGGGGACTGAAGCTTTCTTT. This encodes CASSYQGQGTEAFF.

The gene calls are TRBV6-6 and TRBJ2-4; TRBD2 is a possible D gene (6 bases). CDR1 MNHNY and CDR2 SVGAGI come from the germline V gene (reference sequence). V dropped 6 bases and J dropped 2 bases, with 14 bases sitting between them. The CDR3 runs to 15 residues. The CDR3 DNA sequence: TGTGCCAGCAGCCCCCCTCGGGGGACCAAAAACATTCAGTACTTC. Translating gives CASSPPRGTKNIQYF.

The genes are TRBV5-6 and TRBJ2-4; D is possibly TRBD2 (5 bases). Per the germline V gene, CDR1 is SGHDT and CDR2 is YYEEEE. CDR3 size: 16 residues. The V gene lost 0 bases and the J gene lost 0 bases, with 10 bases spanning the gap. CDR3 region: CASSLGGVLAKNIQYF. CDR3 DNA: TGTGCCAGCAGCTTGGGGGGAGTACTAGCCAAAAACATTCAGTACTTC. Based on the CDR3 plus reference TRBV5-6 and TRBJ2-4, the full variable domain is DAGVTQSPTHLIKTRGQQVTLRCSPKSGHDTVSWYQQALGQGPQFIFQYYEEEERQRGNFPDRFSGHQFPNYSSELNVNALLLGDSALYLCASSLGGVLAKNIQYFGAGTRLSVL.

V gene TRBV4-3 combines with J gene TRBJ2-2; 7 positions agree with TRBD2. Germline V CDR1 and CDR2: LGHNA, YSLEER. There are 16 residues in the CDR3. V lost 0 bases, J lost 5 bases, and 6 bases stayed unmatched. In DNA form, the CDR3 reads TGCGCCAGCAGCCAAGATATTGTCGGGGGGACCGGGGAGCTGTTTTTT. It is translated as CASSQDIVGGTGELFF.

The V and J genes are TRBV5-1 and TRBJ1-1, with a possible D match to TRBD1 (6 bases). The V and J ends lost 2 bases and 6 bases respectively, with 17 bases between them. The CDR3 totals 15 residues. The germline gives CDR1 SGHRS, CDR2 YFSETQ. CDR3 nucleotides: TGCGCCAGCAGCTTAGGGACACCACGTCTGGCTGAAGCTTTCTTT. Amino acids: CASSLGTPRLAEAFF.

CDR3 nucleotide sequence: TGTGCCAGCAGGACAGGCGGTGGCTCCTACGAGCAGTACGTC. The encoded protein is CASRTGGGSYEQYV. The V gene is TRBV28, the J gene TRBJ2-7, with D possibly TRBD1 on 6 matching bases. The V end lost 6 bases, the J end lost 0 bases, and 12 bases lay between the germline ends. Germline-derived CDR1 and CDR2 are MDHEN and SYDVKM. The CDR3 totals 14 residues.

The chain has TRBV5-1 and TRBJ1-2; the match to TRBD1 covers 11 bases. This CDR3 is built from 15 residues. Germline V lookup: CDR1 SGHRS, CDR2 YFSETQ. J gave up 6 bases and V 3 bases, and 7 bases lay outside the gene matches. CDR3 nucleotides: TGCGCCAGCAGCTCGGGACAGGGGGAAAAAGATGGCTACACCTTC. This encodes CASSSGQGEKDGYTF. Full variable domain (remainder filled in from reference TRBV5-1 and TRBJ1-2): KAGVTQTPRYLIKTRGQQVTLSCSPISGHRSVSWYQQTPGQGLQFLFEYFSETQRNKGNFPGRFSGRQFSNSRSEMNVSTLELGDSALYLCASSSGQGEKDGYTFGSGTRLTVV.

This chain uses TRBV29-1 with TRBJ1-1; a weak D match, TRBD1 (5 bases). V lost 1 base and J lost 2, with 8 bases in between. The germline V gene encodes CDR1 SQVTM and CDR2 ANQGSEA. CDR3 size: 13 residues. CDR3 nucleotide sequence: TGCAGCGTTGAAGCTGACAGAAACACTGAAGCTTTCTTT. This encodes CSVEADRNTEAFF.

In its sample, this clone was seen once. V usage is TRBV5-6 and J usage is TRBJ2-2, with D tentatively TRBD1 (5 bases). The CDR3 runs to 15 residues. V shed 0 bases and J shed 5 bases, with 11 bases lying between them. Germline lookup yields CDR1 SGHDT and CDR2 YYEEEE. The CDR3 DNA reads TGTGCCAGCAGCTTGGGGGGCGTACGAACCGGGGAGCTGTTTTTT. Its translation: CASSLGGVRTGELFF.